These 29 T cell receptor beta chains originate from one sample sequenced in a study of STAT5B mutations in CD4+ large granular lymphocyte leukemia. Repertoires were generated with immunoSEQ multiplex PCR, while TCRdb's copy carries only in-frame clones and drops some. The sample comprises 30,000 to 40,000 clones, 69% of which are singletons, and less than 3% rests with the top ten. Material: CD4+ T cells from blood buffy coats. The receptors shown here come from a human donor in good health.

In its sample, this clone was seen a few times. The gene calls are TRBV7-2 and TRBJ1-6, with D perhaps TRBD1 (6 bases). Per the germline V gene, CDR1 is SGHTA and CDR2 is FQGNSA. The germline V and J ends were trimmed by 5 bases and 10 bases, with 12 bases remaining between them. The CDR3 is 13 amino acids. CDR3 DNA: TGTGCCAGCAGCCGACAGGTGTCCTCACCCCTCCACTTT. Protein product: CASSRQVSSPLHF.

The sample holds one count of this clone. The CDR3: CASSLGDWYSNQPQHF. For the CDR3, the DNA is TGTGCCAGCAGCTTAGGGGACTGGTATAGCAATCAGCCCCAGCATTTT. The V gene is TRBV7-9, the J gene TRBJ1-5, with D maybe TRBD1 (5 bases). This CDR3 has 16 amino acids. The V gene's germline CDR1 is SEHNR and CDR2 FQNEAQ (reference sequence). The V end was cut by 1 base, the J end by 0 bases, with 10 bases between.

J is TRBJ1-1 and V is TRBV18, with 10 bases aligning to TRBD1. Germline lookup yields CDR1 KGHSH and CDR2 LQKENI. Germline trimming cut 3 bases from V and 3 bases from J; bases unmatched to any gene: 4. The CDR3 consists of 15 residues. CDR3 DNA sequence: TGTGCCAGCTCACCTCTTGGGACAGGGGACACTGAAGCTTTCTTT. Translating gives CASSPLGTGDTEAFF.

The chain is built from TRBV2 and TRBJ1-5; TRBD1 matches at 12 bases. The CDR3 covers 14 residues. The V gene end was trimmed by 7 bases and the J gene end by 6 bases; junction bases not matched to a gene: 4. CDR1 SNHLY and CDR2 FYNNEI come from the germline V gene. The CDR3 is CASKGTGGVQPQHF. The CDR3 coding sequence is TGTGCCAGCAAAGGGACAGGGGGCGTTCAGCCCCAGCATTTT.

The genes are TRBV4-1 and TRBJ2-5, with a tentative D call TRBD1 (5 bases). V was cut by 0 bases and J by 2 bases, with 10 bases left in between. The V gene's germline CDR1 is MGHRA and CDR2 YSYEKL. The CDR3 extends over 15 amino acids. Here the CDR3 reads CASSQDGNRQETQYF. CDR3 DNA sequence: TGCGCCAGCAGCCAAGATGGGAACAGGCAAGAGACCCAGTACTTC.

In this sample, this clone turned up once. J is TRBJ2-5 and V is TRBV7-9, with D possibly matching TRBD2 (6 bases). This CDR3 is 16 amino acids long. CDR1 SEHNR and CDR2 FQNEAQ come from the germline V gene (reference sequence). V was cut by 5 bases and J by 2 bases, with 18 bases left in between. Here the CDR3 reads CASSPPKAGGQETQYF. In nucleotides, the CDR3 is TGTGCCAGCAGCCCCCCAAAAGCGGGTGGGCAAGAGACCCAGTACTTC.

The CDR3 loop is CASSRERGGRETQYF. For the CDR3, the DNA is TGCGCCAGCAGCCGGGAGCGGGGGGGCCGGGAGACCCAGTACTTC. This chain connects TRBV4-1 to TRBJ2-5, with TRBD2 matching over 10 bases. This CDR3 contains 15 residues. The germline V gene has CDR1 MGHRA and CDR2 YSYEKL. The V gene end was trimmed by 4 bases and the J gene end by 5 bases; junction bases not matched to a gene: 7.

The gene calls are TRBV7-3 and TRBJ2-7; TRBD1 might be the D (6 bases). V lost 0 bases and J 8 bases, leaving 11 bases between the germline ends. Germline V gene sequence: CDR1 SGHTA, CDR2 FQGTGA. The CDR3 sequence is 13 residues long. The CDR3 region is CASSLTPRDKQYF. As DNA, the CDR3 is TGTGCCAGCAGCTTAACCCCAAGGGACAAGCAGTACTTC. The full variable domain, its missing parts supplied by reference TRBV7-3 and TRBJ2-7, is GAGVSQTPSNKVTEKGKYVELRCDPISGHTALYWYRQSLGQGPEFLIYFQGTGAADDSGLPNDRFFAVRPEGSVSTLKIQRTERGDSAVYLCASSLTPRDKQYFGPGTRLTVT.

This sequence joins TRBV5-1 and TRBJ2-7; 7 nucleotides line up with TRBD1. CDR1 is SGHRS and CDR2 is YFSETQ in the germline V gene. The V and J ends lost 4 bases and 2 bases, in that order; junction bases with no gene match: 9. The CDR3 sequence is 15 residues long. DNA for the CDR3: TGCGCCAGCAGCCGAAACCACAGGGGCACCTACGAGCAGTACTTC. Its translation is CASSRNHRGTYEQYF.

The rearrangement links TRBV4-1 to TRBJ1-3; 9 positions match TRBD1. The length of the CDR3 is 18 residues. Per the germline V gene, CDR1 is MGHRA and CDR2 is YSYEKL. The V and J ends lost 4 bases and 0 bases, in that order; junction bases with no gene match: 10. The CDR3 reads CASSLVPGQGNSGNTIYF. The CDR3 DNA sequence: TGCGCCAGCAGCCTAGTGCCGGGACAGGGTAACTCTGGAAACACCATATATTTT.

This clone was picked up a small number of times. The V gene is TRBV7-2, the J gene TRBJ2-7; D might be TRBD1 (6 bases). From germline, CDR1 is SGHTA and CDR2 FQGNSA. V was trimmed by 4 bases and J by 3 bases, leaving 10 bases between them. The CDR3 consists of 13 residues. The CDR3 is CASSSVTGYEQYF. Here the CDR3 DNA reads TGTGCCAGCAGCTCAGTGACAGGCTACGAGCAGTACTTC.

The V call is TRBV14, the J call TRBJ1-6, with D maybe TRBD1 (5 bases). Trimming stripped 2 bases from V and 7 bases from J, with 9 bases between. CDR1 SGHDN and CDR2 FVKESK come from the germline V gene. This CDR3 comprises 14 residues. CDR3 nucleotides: TGTGCCAGCAGCCAACGGGGGAGGAATTCACCCCTCCACTTT. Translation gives CASSQRGRNSPLHF.

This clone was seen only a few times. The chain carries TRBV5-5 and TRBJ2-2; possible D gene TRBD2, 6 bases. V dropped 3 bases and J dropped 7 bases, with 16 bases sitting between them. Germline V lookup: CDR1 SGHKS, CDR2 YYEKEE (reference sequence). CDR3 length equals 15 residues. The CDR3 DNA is TGTGCCAGCAGCTGGAGGGGTGCTGGCAGCGGGGAGCTGTTTTTT. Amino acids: CASSWRGAGSGELFF.

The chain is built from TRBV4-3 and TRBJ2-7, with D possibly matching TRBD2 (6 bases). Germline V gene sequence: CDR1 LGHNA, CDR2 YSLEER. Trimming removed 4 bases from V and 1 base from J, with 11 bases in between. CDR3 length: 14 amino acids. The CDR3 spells CASSPSGLSYEQYF. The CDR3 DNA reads TGCGCCAGCAGCCCGAGCGGGCTTTCCTACGAGCAGTACTTC.

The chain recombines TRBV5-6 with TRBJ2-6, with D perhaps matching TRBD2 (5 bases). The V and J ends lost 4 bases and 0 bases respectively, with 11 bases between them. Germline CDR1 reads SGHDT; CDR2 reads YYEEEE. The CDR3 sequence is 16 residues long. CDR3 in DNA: TGTGCCAGCAGCCCCGTGGGAGCCTCTGGGGCCAACGTCCTGACTTTC. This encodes CASSPVGASGANVLTF.

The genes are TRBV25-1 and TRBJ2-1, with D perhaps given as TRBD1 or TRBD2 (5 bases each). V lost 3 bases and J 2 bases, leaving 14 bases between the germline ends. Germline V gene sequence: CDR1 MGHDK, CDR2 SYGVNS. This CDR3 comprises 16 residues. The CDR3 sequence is CASSDSVRGPYNEQFF. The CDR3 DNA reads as TGTGCCAGCAGTGATTCCGTCCGGGGACCCTACAATGAGCAGTTCTTC.

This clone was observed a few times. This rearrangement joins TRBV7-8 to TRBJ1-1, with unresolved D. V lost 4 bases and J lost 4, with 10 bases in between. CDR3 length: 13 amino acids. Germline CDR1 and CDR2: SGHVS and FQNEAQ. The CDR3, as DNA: TGTGCCAGCAGCTCCAGGCTGGCCACTGAAGCTTTCTTT. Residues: CASSSRLATEAFF.

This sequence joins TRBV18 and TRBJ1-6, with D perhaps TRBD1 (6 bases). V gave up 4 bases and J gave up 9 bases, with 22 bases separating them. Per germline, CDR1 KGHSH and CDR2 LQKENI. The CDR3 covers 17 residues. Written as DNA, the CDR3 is TGTGCCAGCTCACAGTCTTCCGGGGGGCCCAGTCGTTCACCCCTCCACTTT. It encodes CASSQSSGGPSRSPLHF.

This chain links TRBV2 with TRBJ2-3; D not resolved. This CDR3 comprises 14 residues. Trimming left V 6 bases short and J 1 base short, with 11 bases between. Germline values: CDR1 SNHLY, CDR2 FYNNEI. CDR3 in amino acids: CASRKDRGTDTQYF. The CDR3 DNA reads TGTGCCAGCAGGAAAGACCGAGGCACAGATACGCAGTATTTT.

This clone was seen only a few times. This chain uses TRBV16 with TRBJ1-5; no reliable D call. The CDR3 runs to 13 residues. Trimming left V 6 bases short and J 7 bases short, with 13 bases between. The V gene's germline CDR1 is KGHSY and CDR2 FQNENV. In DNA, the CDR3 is TGTGCCAGCAGACTTCACTGGAGACAGCCCCAGCATTTT. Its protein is CASRLHWRQPQHF.

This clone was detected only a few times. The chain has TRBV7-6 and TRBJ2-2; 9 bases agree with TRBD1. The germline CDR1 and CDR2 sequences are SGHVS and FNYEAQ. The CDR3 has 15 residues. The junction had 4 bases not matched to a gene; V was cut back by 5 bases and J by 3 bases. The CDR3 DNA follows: TGTGCCAGCAGCCCCGGGACAGGGTACACCGGGGAGCTGTTTTTT. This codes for CASSPGTGYTGELFF.

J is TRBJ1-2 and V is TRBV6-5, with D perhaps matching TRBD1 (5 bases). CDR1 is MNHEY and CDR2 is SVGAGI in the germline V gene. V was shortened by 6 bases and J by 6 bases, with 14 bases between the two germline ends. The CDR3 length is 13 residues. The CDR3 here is CASRLAREHGYTF. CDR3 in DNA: TGTGCCAGCAGACTGGCCAGGGAACATGGCTACACCTTC.

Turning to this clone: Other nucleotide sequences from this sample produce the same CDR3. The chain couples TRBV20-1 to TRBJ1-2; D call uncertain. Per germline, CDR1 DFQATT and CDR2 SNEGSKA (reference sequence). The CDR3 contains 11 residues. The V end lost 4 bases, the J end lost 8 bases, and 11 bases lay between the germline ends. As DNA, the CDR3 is TGCAGTGCTACCGGGGTTTGGGGCTACACCTTC. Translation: CSATGVWGYTF.

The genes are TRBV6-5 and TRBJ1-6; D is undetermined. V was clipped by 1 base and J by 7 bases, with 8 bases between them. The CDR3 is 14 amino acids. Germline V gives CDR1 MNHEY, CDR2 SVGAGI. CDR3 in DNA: TGTGCCAGCAGTTACTACAGAGAAAATTCACCCCTCCACTTT. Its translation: CASSYYRENSPLHF.

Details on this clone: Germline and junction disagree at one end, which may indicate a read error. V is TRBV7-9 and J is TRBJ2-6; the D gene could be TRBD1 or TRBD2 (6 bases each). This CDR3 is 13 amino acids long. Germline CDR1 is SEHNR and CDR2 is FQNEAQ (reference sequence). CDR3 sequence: CASSSSGANVLTF. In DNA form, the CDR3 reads TGTGCCAGCAGCTCCTCGGGGGCGAACGTCCTGACTTTC.

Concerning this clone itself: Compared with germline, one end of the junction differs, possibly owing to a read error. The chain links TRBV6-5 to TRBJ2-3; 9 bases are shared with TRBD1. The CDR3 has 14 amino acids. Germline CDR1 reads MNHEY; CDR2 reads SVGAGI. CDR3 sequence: CASSWGQGTDTQYF. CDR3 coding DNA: TGTGCCAGCAGTTGGGGACAGGGCACGGATACGCAGTATTTT.

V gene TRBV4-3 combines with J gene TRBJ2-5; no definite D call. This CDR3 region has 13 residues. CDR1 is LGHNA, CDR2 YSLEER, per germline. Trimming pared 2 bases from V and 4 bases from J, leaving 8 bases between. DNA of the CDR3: TGCGCCAGCAGCCAAAGGGTGGGAGAGACCCAGTACTTC. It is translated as CASSQRVGETQYF.

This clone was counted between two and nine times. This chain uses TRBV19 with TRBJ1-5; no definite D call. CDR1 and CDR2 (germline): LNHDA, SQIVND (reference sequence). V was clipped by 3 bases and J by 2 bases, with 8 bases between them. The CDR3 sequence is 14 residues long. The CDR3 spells CASSITNGNQPQHF. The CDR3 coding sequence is TGTGCCAGTAGTATTACGAATGGCAATCAGCCCCAGCATTTT. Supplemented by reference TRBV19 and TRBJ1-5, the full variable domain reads DGGITQSPKYLFRKEGQNVTLSCEQNLNHDAMYWYRQDPGQGLRLIYYSQIVNDFQKGDIAEGYSVSREKKESFPLTVTSAQKNPTAFYLCASSITNGNQPQHFGDGTRLSIL.

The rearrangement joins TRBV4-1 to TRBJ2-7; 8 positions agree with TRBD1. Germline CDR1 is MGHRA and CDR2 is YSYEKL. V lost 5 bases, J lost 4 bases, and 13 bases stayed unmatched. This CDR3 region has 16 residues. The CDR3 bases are TGCGCCAGCAGCAATCGCCCGAGGCAGGGGGCGTACGAGCAGTACTTC. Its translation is CASSNRPRQGAYEQYF.